Listed below are T cell receptor beta chains from one sample, sequenced in a study of shared clonotypes between healthy human individuals. TCRdb's table, derived via immunoSEQ multiplex PCR, lists solely in-frame clones and lacks some. The table includes some 92,000 clones, around 47% detected once. Sequencing used PBMCs. The receptor set was obtained from a middle-aged woman in good health. Some clones in this sample may be carry-over from other donors' samples. Both conserved end residues are part of each CDR3. Each record gives: clone size, V gene, D gene, J gene, CDR3 protein. D genes are given only for firm matches. Not every row has a clone size; where given, it reads once, few, many or a size class.

clone size: NA; V gene: TRBV25-1; D gene: NA; J gene: TRBJ2-7; CDR3 protein: CASSEAGPYEQYF
clone size: NA; V gene: TRBV5-6; D gene: NA; J gene: TRBJ1-2; CDR3 protein: CASSLANNGYTF
clone size: NA; V gene: TRBV7-9; D gene: TRBD2; J gene: NA; CDR3 protein: CASSELAGGEQYF
clone size: few; V gene: TRBV18; D gene: NA; J gene: TRBJ2-1; CDR3 protein: CASSPPYNAEQFF
clone size: few; V gene: TRBV6-6; D gene: NA; J gene: TRBJ2-1; CDR3 protein: CASRTTDEQFF
clone size: many; V gene: TRBV30; D gene: TRBD2; J gene: TRBJ2-3; CDR3 protein: CAWSDRPSSGRRDTQYF
clone size: few; V gene: TRBV29-1; D gene: NA; J gene: TRBJ2-7; CDR3 protein: CSPGVLYEQYF
clone size: many; V gene: TRBV7-3; D gene: NA; J gene: TRBJ1-1; CDR3 protein: CASSFALDTEAFF
clone size: few; V gene: TRBV6-1; D gene: TRBD1; J gene: TRBJ1-2; CDR3 protein: CASSESGTGGYGYTF
clone size: few; V gene: TRBV28; D gene: NA; J gene: TRBJ1-5; CDR3 protein: CASSLLDQPQHF
clone size: NA; V gene: TRBV15; D gene: TRBD2; J gene: NA; CDR3 protein: CATSTRGLATAYEQYF
clone size: NA; V gene: TRBV30; D gene: NA; J gene: TRBJ2-1; CDR3 protein: CAWERGAYNEQFF
clone size: NA; V gene: TRBV28; D gene: NA; J gene: TRBJ1-2; CDR3 protein: CASSLWPGSNYGYTF
clone size: NA; V gene: TRBV30; D gene: TRBD2; J gene: TRBJ2-7; CDR3 protein: CAWSVLPGSGTFYEQYF
clone size: NA; V gene: TRBV5-1; D gene: NA; J gene: TRBJ2-7; CDR3 protein: CASSLRPMTYEQYF
clone size: NA; V gene: TRBV30; D gene: NA; J gene: TRBJ2-7; CDR3 protein: CAWSDGSNYEQYF
clone size: NA; V gene: TRBV6-1; D gene: NA; J gene: TRBJ1-5; CDR3 protein: CASSVEPLGQPQHF
clone size: many; V gene: TRBV28; D gene: NA; J gene: TRBJ2-3; CDR3 protein: CASSPLGGSTDTQYF
clone size: NA; V gene: TRBV7-3; D gene: TRBD1; J gene: TRBJ1-1; CDR3 protein: CASSPNRGGTEAFF
clone size: NA; V gene: TRBV6-5; D gene: TRBD1; J gene: TRBJ1-5; CDR3 protein: CASRPQGEGQPQHF
clone size: NA; V gene: TRBV25-1; D gene: NA; J gene: NA; CDR3 protein: CASSEFRRDLGLYEQYF
clone size: medium-sized; V gene: TRBV10-2; D gene: TRBD2; J gene: TRBJ2-7; CDR3 protein: CASRAGGPFEQYF
clone size: many; V gene: TRBV4-2; D gene: TRBD1; J gene: TRBJ1-2; CDR3 protein: CASSQETGTGGGNGYTF
clone size: many; V gene: TRBV5-1; D gene: TRBD2; J gene: TRBJ2-7; CDR3 protein: CASSDLAGGTAEQYF